This T cell receptor beta chain was sequenced for a study of T-cell memory formation after mild COVID-19. The CDR3 spans 16 residues. Trimming removed 2 bases at V and 0 bases at J, with 10 bases between. Germline V gene lookup returns CDR1 ENHRY and CDR2 SYGVKD. TCR alpha and TCR beta cDNA libraries with sample barcodes and UMIs came from 5'RACE using constant-segment primers. TCRdb processed the 5' RACE reads anew with MiXCR; each CDR3 protein has one entry. This sample yields about 390,000 distinct CDR3 sequences, of which around a sixth are seen a single time; roughly 21% belongs to the top ten. The clonotype originates from a man between 18 and 35 years old who had mild COVID-19 (a few samples of this study predate the infection). Cell type and time point are not known. The specimen sequenced was PBMCs or a T cell subset sorted from them (not recorded which). V is TRBV10-3 and J is TRBJ2-2, with D unclear. The CDR3 region has the DNA TGTGCCATCAGTGAGAGTGGTGTTACGAACACCGGGGAGCTGTTTTTT. This sequence encodes CAISESGVTNTGELFF.